The rows below give T cell receptor beta chains drawn from one sample of a study of cytomegalovirus exposure and HLA in healthy donors. TCRdb's table, derived via immunoSEQ multiplex PCR, lists solely in-frame clones and lacks some. The sample lists some 40,000 clones, over 80% occurring once. Sample: PBMCs. The receptors were gathered from a man aged 18 to 29 in good health and CMV-seronegative. Each CDR3 is given with its conserved first and last residue. D genes are given only for firm matches.

cdr3_nt: TGTGCCAGCTCTCAGCCCACGACAGGGAACACTGAAGCTTTCTTT; cdr3_aa: CASSQPTTGNTEAFF; v_call: TRBV25-1; d_call: NA; j_call: TRBJ1-1
cdr3_nt: TGTGCCAGCAGCTCCTGGGACAGAACTAACTATGGCTACACCTTC; cdr3_aa: CASSSWDRTNYGYTF; v_call: TRBV11-2; d_call: TRBD1; j_call: TRBJ1-2
cdr3_nt: TGTGCCAGCTCACCAGGACAGAGCGCCGGGAATGAGCAGTTCTTC; cdr3_aa: CASSPGQSAGNEQFF; v_call: TRBV18; d_call: NA; j_call: TRBJ2-1
cdr3_nt: TGCGCCAGCAGCTCCGCCGGGACAGAGAATGCTGAAGCTTTCTTT; cdr3_aa: CASSSAGTENAEAFF; v_call: TRBV5-1; d_call: TRBD1; j_call: TRBJ1-1
cdr3_nt: TGTGCCTGGAGTAACAGGGTTGGCTACACCTTC; cdr3_aa: CAWSNRVGYTF; v_call: TRBV30; d_call: NA; j_call: TRBJ1-2
cdr3_nt: TGTGCCAGCAGTGAAAGGCGGTTGAACACTGAAGCTTTCTTT; cdr3_aa: CASSERRLNTEAFF; v_call: TRBV2; d_call: NA; j_call: TRBJ1-1
cdr3_nt: TGTGCCAGCAGCTCCGCCAGAGGGAGAGGTAGGAATGAGCAGTTCTTC; cdr3_aa: CASSSARGRGRNEQFF; v_call: TRBV13; d_call: NA; j_call: TRBJ2-1
cdr3_nt: TGCGCCAGCAGCTTGGACCCGGCCGACAGACCTTTTGACACCGGGGAGCTGTTTTTT; cdr3_aa: CASSLDPADRPFDTGELFF; v_call: TRBV5-1; d_call: NA; j_call: TRBJ2-2
cdr3_nt: TGTGCCTGGAGTGGAACCTTTGCGTCCTACGAGCAGTACTTC; cdr3_aa: CAWSGTFASYEQYF; v_call: TRBV30; d_call: NA; j_call: TRBJ2-7
cdr3_nt: TGTGCCTGGAGTGTAAAACAAAACACCGGGGAGCTGTTTTTT; cdr3_aa: CAWSVKQNTGELFF; v_call: TRBV30; d_call: NA; j_call: TRBJ2-2